These 27 T cell receptor beta chains originate from one sample sequenced in a study of T cells in Graves' hyperthyroidism and ophthalmopathy. Authors of the study amplified TCR beta CDR3 regions from RNA transcripts. An initial round of RT-PCR targeting the TCR CDR3 relied on the HTBI primer set. MiXCR was run by TCRdb on the multiplex PCR reads, yielding one entry per CDR3 protein. The sample has roughly 400,000 distinct CDR3 sequences, over 12% seen once. What was sequenced was blood. The receptors derive from a man aged 45-65 years with Graves' ophthalmopathy.

This clonotype occurred many times. The chain has TRBV3-1 and TRBJ2-1; D is uncertain. Trimming took 8 bases from V and 0 from J, leaving 14 bases between them. The CDR3 covers 15 residues. Germline CDR1 and CDR2: LGHDT and YNNKEL (reference sequence). CDR3: CASGAGLSSYNEQFF. CDR3 in DNA: TGTGCCAGCGGTGCTGGGCTTAGCTCCTACAATGAGCAGTTCTTC.

This clonotype has a count of ten or more. The chain combines TRBV18 with TRBJ2-7; D may match TRBD1 or TRBD2 (5 bases each). The CDR3 has 15 residues. The V gene's germline CDR1 is KGHSH and CDR2 LQKENI. With 6 bases removed from V and 0 bases from J, the gap between germline ends came to 15 bases. CDR3 DNA sequence: TGTGCCAGCTCTTCCCAGGGACGGAGCTCCTACGAGCAGTACTTC. It encodes CASSSQGRSSYEQYF.

This clonotype was seen more than once but under ten times. The chain is built from TRBV11-2 and TRBJ2-1; D is unresolved. The germline V and J ends were trimmed by 1 base and 9 bases, with 7 bases remaining between them. Germline loops: CDR1 SGHAT, CDR2 FQNNGV. There are 12 residues in the CDR3. CDR3 protein: CASSLVTAEQFF. For the CDR3, the DNA is TGTGCCAGCAGCTTAGTTACAGCTGAGCAGTTCTTC.

This clonotype occurred many times. The chain carries TRBV9 and TRBJ2-5, with 13 bases identical to TRBD2. The trim removed 0 bases at V and 2 bases at J, leaving 4 bases unmatched. This CDR3 region has 17 residues. Germline V gene data show CDR1 as SGDLS and CDR2 as YYNGEE. The CDR3 protein is CASSVGTSGGLQETQYF. The CDR3 DNA is TGTGCCAGCAGCGTAGGGACTAGCGGGGGCCTGCAAGAGACCCAGTACTTC.

CDR3 sequence reads: CASSLMVRSDYGYTF. The CDR3 DNA is TGTGCCAGCAGCTTAATGGTCAGATCAGACTATGGCTACACCTTC. The chain employs TRBV7-9 and TRBJ1-2; D is undetermined. Trimming took 2 bases from V and 3 from J, leaving 13 bases between them. This CDR3 spans 15 amino acids. Per the germline V gene, CDR1 is SEHNR and CDR2 is FQNEAQ (reference sequence).

The chain combines TRBV24-1 with TRBJ2-2; 9 bases agree with TRBD2. The CDR3 loop spans 17 amino acids. Germline assignment: CDR1 KGHDR and CDR2 SFDVKD. The trim removed 5 bases at V and 4 bases at J, leaving 10 bases unmatched. In DNA form, the CDR3 reads TGTGCCACCAGTGCCCTCCGGGCGGGAGGGCCCACCGGGGAGCTGTTTTTT. As protein: CATSALRAGGPTGELFF.

This clonotype was observed many times. The chain employs TRBV18 and TRBJ2-1, with TRBD2 as a possible D gene (6 bases). CDR3 length equals 15 residues. CDR1 KGHSH and CDR2 LQKENI come from the germline V gene. V shed 3 bases and J shed 0 bases, with 9 bases lying between them. CDR3 coding DNA: TGTGCCAGCTCACCTGACGGGAGCTCCTACAATGAGCAGTTCTTC. Its protein is CASSPDGSSYNEQFF. The full variable domain, in which reference TRBV18 and TRBJ2-1 provide the parts outside the CDR3, is NAGVMQNPRHLVRRRGQEARLRCSPMKGHSHVYWYRQLPEEGLKFMVYLQKENIIDESGMPKERFSAEFPKEGPSILRIQQVVRGDSAAYFCASSPDGSSYNEQFFGPGTRLTVL.

Of note for this clonotype: Germline and junction disagree at one end, which may indicate a read error. The chain joins TRBV2 to TRBJ2-6; D is possibly TRBD2 (7 bases). CDR1 is SNHLY and CDR2 is FYNNEI in the germline V gene. This CDR3 is built from 17 residues. CDR3 coding DNA: TGTGCCAGCAGCGGTATGCACGCATTGGGGGGGGCCAACGTCCTAACTTTC. Translation: CASSGMHALGGANVLTF.

Concerning this clonotype: The conserved closing phenylalanine or tryptophan is absent in this CDR3, likely reflecting a read error. The chain employs TRBV3-1 and TRBJ1-5, with 10 nucleotides matching TRBD1. Losses at the gene ends were 1 base for V and 4 bases for J; bases not matched to a gene: 7. The CDR3 loop spans 17 amino acids. Germline V gene data show CDR1 as LGHDT and CDR2 as YNNKEL (reference sequence). In DNA form, the CDR3 reads TGTGCCAGCAGCCAAGGACCGACAGGGGGCTCAAATCAGCCCCAGCATCTT. This sequence encodes CASSQGPTGGSNQPQHL.

This chain joins TRBV29-1 and TRBJ1-5; D possibly corresponds to TRBD1 (5 bases). Germline V lookup: CDR1 SQVTM, CDR2 ANQGSEA. The V end lost 3 bases, the J end lost 3 bases, and 9 bases lay between the germline ends. The CDR3 is made up of 13 amino acids. The CDR3 region has the DNA TGCAGCGTTGACCGGGGCCCCAATCAGCCCCAGCATTTT. Translating it yields CSVDRGPNQPQHF.

This clonotype appeared a few times. The rearrangement links TRBV5-1 to TRBJ1-2; 7 positions match TRBD1. V lost 4 bases to trimming and J lost 4 bases; unmatched junction nucleotides: 7. This CDR3 has 14 amino acids. Germline CDR1 reads SGHRS; CDR2 reads YFSETQ. DNA of the CDR3: TGCGCCAGCAGCCAAATCGGGACAGCCTATGGCTACACCTTC. Its translation: CASSQIGTAYGYTF.

V usage is TRBV3-1 and J usage is TRBJ2-1, with 14 positions matching TRBD2. The CDR3 runs 18 residues. Germline V lookup: CDR1 LGHDT, CDR2 YNNKEL (reference sequence). Losses at the gene ends were 1 base for V and 8 bases for J; bases not matched to a gene: 10. CDR3 sequence: CASSQVSPGLAGAYEQFF. The CDR3 coding sequence is TGTGCCAGCAGCCAAGTGAGTCCGGGACTAGCGGGAGCGTATGAGCAGTTCTTC.

CDR3 sequence (DNA): TGTGCCAGTAGTCCCCTGATGAGGGGGACTGAGGAGCCCCAGCATTTT. It translates to CASSPLMRGTEEPQHF. The V and J genes are TRBV19 and TRBJ1-5; a possible D gene is TRBD1 (6 bases). Looked up from germline, CDR1 is LNHDA and CDR2 is SQIVND (reference sequence). V gave up 5 bases and J gave up 8 bases, with 22 bases separating them. The CDR3 has 16 residues.

This chain links TRBV30 with TRBJ2-6, with 11 bases identical to TRBD1. The V segment lost 8 bases and the J segment 4 bases; nucleotides outside the gene matches: 4. The germline V gene has CDR1 GTSNPN and CDR2 SVGIG (reference sequence). CDR3 length: 14 residues. CDR3 residues: CAGQGAGGANVLTF. In nucleotides, the CDR3 is TGTGCCGGACAGGGGGCGGGGGGGGCCAACGTCCTGACTTTC.

This clonotype was observed a handful of times. V and J are TRBV10-2 and TRBJ2-2; no firm D call. The V end was cut by 6 bases, the J end by 3 bases, with 17 bases between. This CDR3 has 16 amino acids. Germline lookup yields CDR1 WSHSY and CDR2 SAAADI. The CDR3 loop reads CASRDQAGGDTGELFF. The CDR3 DNA sequence: TGCGCCAGCAGGGACCAGGCAGGTGGGGACACCGGGGAGCTGTTTTTT.

In its sample, this clonotype was seen a few times. V usage is TRBV27 and J usage is TRBJ1-2; D is unresolved. This CDR3 is 14 amino acids long. The ends were cut back, 5 bases at V and 8 bases at J, with 18 bases in the middle. Germline V gene sequence: CDR1 MNHEY, CDR2 SMNVEV (reference sequence). Here the CDR3 DNA reads TGTGCCAGCAGTCCTCACTCCGGGCCCCAAGGCTACACCTTC. It is translated as CASSPHSGPQGYTF.

A few counts support this clonotype. The V call is TRBV19, the J call TRBJ2-7, with D possibly being TRBD2 (7 bases). Germline V CDR1 and CDR2: LNHDA, SQIVND (reference sequence). This CDR3 comprises 13 residues. The V end was cut by 8 bases, the J end by 2 bases, with 13 bases between. The CDR3 sequence is CASRAGATYEQYF. The CDR3 nucleotides are TGTGCCAGTCGGGCGGGGGCAACCTACGAGCAGTACTTC.

This clonotype was observed a few times. V is TRBV4-2 and J is TRBJ2-7, with 14 bases that match TRBD2. This CDR3 has 18 amino acids. The J segment lost 4 bases and the V segment lost 4 bases, leaving 12 bases of the junction unmatched. Germline V gene sequence: CDR1 LGHNA, CDR2 YNFKEQ. In DNA, the CDR3 is TGTGCCAGCAGCCCAGCAGGGACTAGCGGGAGTAACAGTTACGAGCAGTACTTC. This sequence encodes CASSPAGTSGSNSYEQYF.

The table lists this clonotype with many counts. This chain connects TRBV28 to TRBJ1-5; TRBD1 matches at 10 bases. This CDR3 is built from 16 residues. The germline gives CDR1 MDHEN, CDR2 SYDVKM. V lost 3 bases to trimming and J lost 5 bases; unmatched junction nucleotides: 7. CDR3 region: CASSFGTGEYYQPQHF. CDR3 sequence (DNA): TGTGCCAGCAGTTTCGGGACAGGGGAGTATTATCAGCCCCAGCATTTT. The variable domain in full, with the rest retrieved from reference TRBV28 and TRBJ1-5, is DVKVTQSSRYLVKRTGEKVFLECVQDMDHENMFWYRQDPGLGLRLIYFSYDVKMKEKGDIPEGYSVSREKKERFSLILESASTNQTSMYLCASSFGTGEYYQPQHFGDGTRLSIL.

This clonotype was seen repeatedly, ten times or more. The chain links TRBV13 to TRBJ2-3, with D unresolved. Germline lookup yields CDR1 PRHDT and CDR2 FYEKMQ (reference sequence). V was cut by 0 bases and J by 2 bases, with 3 bases left in between. The CDR3 is 13 residues long. The DNA for the CDR3 is TGTGCCAGCAGCTTAGGCTACACAGATACGCAGTATTTT. Translating it yields CASSLGYTDTQYF.

This clonotype was seen at least ten times. The CDR3 spells CASSLGGLGYTF. CDR3 DNA sequence: TGTGCCAGCAGTTTGGGGGGCCTTGGCTACACCTTC. The chain recombines TRBV12-3 or TRBV12-4 with TRBJ1-2; possibly TRBD1 for D (6 bases). The CDR3 spans 12 residues. Trimming stripped 3 bases from V and 7 bases from J, with 9 bases between.

There are many counts of this clonotype. The chain has TRBV2 and TRBJ2-7; 7 bases agree with TRBD2. With V trimmed by 4 bases and J by 2 bases, 8 bases remained unmatched. Germline V gene lookup returns CDR1 SNHLY and CDR2 FYNNEI. The CDR3 totals 15 residues. The CDR3 DNA sequence: TGTGCCAGCAGTGCACAAGCGGGAAACGCCTACGAGCAGTACTTC. Amino acids: CASSAQAGNAYEQYF.

This clonotype turned up a few times. The CDR3 coding sequence is TGTGCCAGTAGTATAAGGCTAGCGGGAGGGCCTTCCTACAATGAGCAGTTCTTC. This translates into CASSIRLAGGPSYNEQFF. The rearrangement uses TRBV19 and TRBJ2-1; 12 positions match TRBD2. In germline, CDR1 is LNHDA, CDR2 SQIVND (reference sequence). This CDR3 region has 18 residues. Losses at the gene ends were 2 bases for V and 1 base for J; bases not matched to a gene: 6.

In its sample, this clonotype was seen many times. V and J are TRBV11-3 and TRBJ2-7, with a possible D match to TRBD1 (5 bases). Germline lookup yields CDR1 SGHNT and CDR2 YENEEA. Trimming removed 3 bases at V and 3 bases at J, with 12 bases between. This CDR3 comprises 14 residues. CDR3 nucleotides: TGTGCCAGCAGCTTTGGGGCCAGATACTACGAGCAGTACTTC. This gives the protein CASSFGARYYEQYF. The full variable domain, with the rest looked up from reference TRBV11-3 and TRBJ2-7, is EAGVVQSPRYKIIEKKQPVAFWCNPISGHNTLYWYLQNLGQGPELLIRYENEEAVDDSQLPKDRFSAERLKGVDSTLKIQPAELGDSAVYLCASSFGARYYEQYFGPGTRLTVT.

The V and J genes are TRBV9 and TRBJ2-5; 10 nucleotides line up with TRBD1. J was trimmed by 5 bases and V by 3 bases; bases with no gene match: 4. The CDR3 has 14 amino acids. Germline V lookup: CDR1 SGDLS, CDR2 YYNGEE. CDR3 nucleotides: TGTGCCAGCAGCGCGACAGGGGGCAGGGAGACCCAGTACTTC. This gives the protein CASSATGGRETQYF.

The V and J genes are TRBV5-6 and TRBJ1-2; the D is unclear. Trimming stripped 0 bases from V and 6 bases from J, with 15 bases between. The CDR3 totals 15 residues. Germline CDR1 reads SGHDT; CDR2 reads YYEEEE. The CDR3, as DNA: TGTGCCAGCAGCTTGGCTGGTCTGGGGTCGGATGGCTACACCTTC. Its translation: CASSLAGLGSDGYTF.

This clonotype was seen only a few times. J is TRBJ2-1 and V is TRBV9, with unresolved D. Germline values: CDR1 SGDLS, CDR2 YYNGEE. The CDR3 totals 15 residues. The ends were cut back, 0 bases at V and 4 bases at J, with 11 bases in the middle. This CDR3 is CASSVVVDEYNEQFF. In DNA, the CDR3 is TGTGCCAGCAGCGTAGTAGTGGACGAGTACAATGAGCAGTTCTTC.